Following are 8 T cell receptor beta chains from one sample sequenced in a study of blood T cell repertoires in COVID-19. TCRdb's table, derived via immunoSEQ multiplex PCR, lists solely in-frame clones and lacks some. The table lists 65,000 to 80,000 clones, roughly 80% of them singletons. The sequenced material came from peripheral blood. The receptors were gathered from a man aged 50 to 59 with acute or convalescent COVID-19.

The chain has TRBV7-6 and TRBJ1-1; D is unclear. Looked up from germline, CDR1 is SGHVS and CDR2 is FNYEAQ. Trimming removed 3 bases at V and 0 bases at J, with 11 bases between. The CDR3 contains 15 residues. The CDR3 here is CASSLQTEMNTEAFF. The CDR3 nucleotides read TGTGCCAGCAGCTTGCAGACTGAGATGAACACTGAAGCTTTCTTT.

Here the CDR3 reads CASSAPGTGNTEAFF. Written as DNA, the CDR3 is TGTGCCAGCAGTGCCCCCGGGACAGGGAACACTGAAGCTTTCTTT. The chain combines TRBV6-2 or TRBV6-3 with TRBJ1-1, with 8 bases matching TRBD1. From germline, CDR1 is MNHEY and CDR2 SVGEGT. V dropped 5 bases and J dropped 1; count of bases not matched to a gene: 6. The CDR3 consists of 15 residues.

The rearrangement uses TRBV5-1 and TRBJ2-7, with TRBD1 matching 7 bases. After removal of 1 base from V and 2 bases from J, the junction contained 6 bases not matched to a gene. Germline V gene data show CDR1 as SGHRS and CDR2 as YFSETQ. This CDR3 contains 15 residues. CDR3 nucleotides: TGCGCCAGCAGCTTGCCGGGACAGAGCACCTACGAGCAGTACTTC. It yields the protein CASSLPGQSTYEQYF.

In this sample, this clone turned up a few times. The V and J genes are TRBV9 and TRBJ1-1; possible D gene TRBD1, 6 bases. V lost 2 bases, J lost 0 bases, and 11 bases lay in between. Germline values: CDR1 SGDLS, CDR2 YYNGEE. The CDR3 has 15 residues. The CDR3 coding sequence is TGTGCCAGCAGCGTGGACAGCCGAATGAACACTGAAGCTTTCTTT. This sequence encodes CASSVDSRMNTEAFF. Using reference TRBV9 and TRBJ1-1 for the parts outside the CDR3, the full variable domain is DSGVTQTPKHLITATGQRVTLRCSPRSGDLSVYWYQQSLDQGLQFLIQYYNGEERAKGNILERFSAQQFPDLHSELNLSSLELGDSALYFCASSVDSRMNTEAFFGQGTRLTVV.

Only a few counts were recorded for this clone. The CDR3 here is CSVGTGTNQPQHF. The CDR3 DNA sequence: TGCAGCGTTGGGACAGGGACCAATCAGCCCCAGCATTTT. This chain links TRBV29-1 with TRBJ1-5; TRBD1 agrees at 8 bases. Germline CDR1 reads SQVTM; CDR2 reads ANQGSEA. The V and J ends lost 4 bases and 3 bases, in that order; junction bases with no gene match: 2. CDR3 size: 13 residues.

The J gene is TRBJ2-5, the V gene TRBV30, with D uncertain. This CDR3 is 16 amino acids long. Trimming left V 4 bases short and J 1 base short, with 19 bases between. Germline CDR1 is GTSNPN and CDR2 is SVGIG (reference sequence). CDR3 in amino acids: CAWTRRSPRLQETQYF. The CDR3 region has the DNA TGTGCCTGGACGCGGCGTTCCCCTCGCCTCCAAGAGACCCAGTACTTC. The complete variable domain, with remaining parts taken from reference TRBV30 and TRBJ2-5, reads SQTIHQWPATLVQPVGSPLSLECTVEGTSNPNLYWYRQAAGRGLQLLFYSVGIGQISSEVPQNLSASRPQDRQFILSSKKLLLSDSGFYLCAWTRRSPRLQETQYFGPGTRLLVL.

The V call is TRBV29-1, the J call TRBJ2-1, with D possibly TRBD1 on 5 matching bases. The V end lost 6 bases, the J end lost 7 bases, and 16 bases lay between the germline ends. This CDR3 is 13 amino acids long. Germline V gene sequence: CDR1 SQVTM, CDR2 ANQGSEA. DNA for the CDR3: TGCAGCGTCTCATCTTTCAGGGTGAATGAGCAGTTCTTC. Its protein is CSVSSFRVNEQFF.

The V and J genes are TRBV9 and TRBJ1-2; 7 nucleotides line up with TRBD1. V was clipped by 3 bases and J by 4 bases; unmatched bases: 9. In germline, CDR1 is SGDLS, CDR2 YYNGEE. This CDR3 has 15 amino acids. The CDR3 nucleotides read TGTGCCAGCAGCGCCTCTACGACAGGGATCTATGGCTACACCTTC. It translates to CASSASTTGIYGYTF.